A single sample is the source of the 3 T cell receptor beta chains below, sequenced in a study of cytomegalovirus exposure and HLA in healthy donors (TCRdb year 2017). The library was prepared using the immunoSEQ multiplex PCR assay. For the multiplex PCR, a mixture combining 60 forward primers for TCR Vbeta segments and 13 reverse primers for TCR Jbeta segments was used. TCRdb retrieved this table from immuneACCESS and kept in-frame rearrangements only. Not all clones are present; in checked studies, unresolved V genes account for under half, and no reason is known for the remainder. This sample gives around 100,000 clones in total; 60% to 70% of them show up just once. Approximately 3.5% of the sample lies in the top ten. Source material: PBMCs. Receptors originate from a woman aged 45-59 years in good health and CMV-seronegative.

V is TRBV5-4 and J is TRBJ2-3, with a possible D match to TRBD2 (5 bases). The germline V and J ends were trimmed by 2 bases and 0 bases, with 10 bases remaining between them. The CDR3 is 15 amino acids. The germline V gene has CDR1 SGHNT and CDR2 YYREEE (reference sequence). The CDR3 coding sequence is TGTGCCAGCAGCTTCGGCGGACTTAGCACAGATACGCAGTATTTT. This codes for CASSFGGLSTDTQYF.

CDR3 protein: CASKYGSTSTDTQYF. CDR3 DNA: TGTGCCAGCAAGTATGGGAGTACTAGCACAGATACGCAGTATTTT. The V and J genes are TRBV27 and TRBJ2-3; possibly TRBD2 for D (5 bases). The ends were cut back, 7 bases at V and 0 bases at J, with 14 bases in the middle. The CDR3 is made up of 15 amino acids. Germline V CDR1 and CDR2: MNHEY, SMNVEV (reference sequence).

The genes are TRBV29-1 and TRBJ2-2; 7 bases map to TRBD1. Germline-derived CDR1 and CDR2 are SQVTM and ANQGSEA. The CDR3 covers 12 residues. Unmatched junction bases numbered 1, after V lost 4 bases and J lost 5 bases. In DNA form, the CDR3 reads TGCAGCGTTGGACAGGGAACCGGGGAGCTGTTTTTT. Translating it yields CSVGQGTGELFF.